The clone carrying this T cell receptor beta chain was seen ten or more times. The antigen is unknown. CDR3 length: 15 residues. V lost 0 bases to trimming and J lost 1 base, with 13 bases between them. CDR1 and CDR2 from the germline V gene are DFQATT and SNEGSKA (reference sequence). This entry is derived from a study of T-cell reconstitution after alpha-beta-depleted transplantation in children. Study observations and caveats: Expanded clones from the graft, numbering several hundred, reportedly supplied alpha-beta T cells about two months after transplant. By one year post-transplant, T-cell counts and diversity largely arose from T cells that were newly produced. In some patients, recipient T cells and intrathymic progenitors surviving conditioning explained high day-60 diversity.

Unique molecular identifiers were incorporated into the prepared TCRbeta library. Via MiXCR, TCRdb re-called the PCR reads, giving one row per CDR3 protein. Among some 150,000 distinct CDR3 sequences listed, around 8.5% were seen once. This chain connects TRBV20-1 to TRBJ2-7; unclear D gene. This receptor was identified in a female patient between 2 and 15 years old who had a stem cell transplant for congenital amegakaryocytic thrombocytopenia, so the T cells may come from the graft donor. The sample here was PBMCs, mostly from graft donor cells, taken 180 days after TCRalphabeta/CD19-depleted stem cell transplant. As DNA, the CDR3 is TGCAGTGCTAGAGACAGGTCCGTTTGGTCCTACGAGCAGTACTTC. This translates into CSARDRSVWSYEQYF.